This T cell receptor beta chain originates from a study of Ad26.COV2.S vaccination and SARS-CoV-2 variants. About the research overall: Enrollment placed the donor in the COV1001 Ad26.COV2.S trial arm.

Documented treatment: around 19 received Ad26.COV2.S at low or high dose, single or two shots; about 5 received placebo; per-sample allocation not given. Vaccine and placebo recipients were sampled on day 63 after the first injection. It was Wuhan-strain SARS-CoV-2 spike that the Ad26 vaccine vector expressed. TCRdb keeps only in-frame clones here, not all; method: immunoSEQ multiplex PCR. This sample yields around 300,000 clones, of which 70% to 90% are seen a single time; about 10% belongs to the top ten. Germline V gene sequence: CDR1 SGHTA, CDR2 FQGTGA. V trimming: 6 bases; J trimming: 2 bases; junction bases outside the gene matches: 4. The CDR3 is made up of 14 amino acids. This clone was detected a few times.

This rearrangement joins TRBV7-3 to TRBJ2-7, with 10 positions matching TRBD2. Sequenced here: peripheral blood, sampled in a trial of Ad26.COV2.S vaccine versus placebo. The sequence came from a person aged 18-65 years who received the Ad26.COV2.S COVID-19 vaccine or a placebo. CDR3 region: CASSSGRFPYEQYF. The CDR3 DNA follows: TGTGCCAGCAGTAGCGGGAGGTTCCCCTACGAGCAGTACTTC.